The 21 T cell receptor beta chains given below trace back to one sample, sequenced in a study of T cells in Graves' hyperthyroidism and ophthalmopathy. The TCR beta CDR3 regions underwent amplification using RNA transcripts as the source. The TCR CDR3 was amplified in a first-round RT-PCR using the HTBI primer set. TCRdb passed the multiplex PCR reads through MiXCR, listing each CDR3 protein once. The sample comprises around 250,000 distinct CDR3 sequences, 13% to 15% of which are singletons, and 13% rests with the top ten. The specimen was blood. The receptors shown here come from a woman aged 35 to 49 with Graves' hyperthyroidism that later progressed to Graves' ophthalmopathy.

The sample holds many counts of this clonotype. The chain joins TRBV7-2 to TRBJ2-7; the match to TRBD1 covers 7 bases. Germline V CDR1 and CDR2: SGHTA, FQGNSA. The CDR3 contains 14 residues. V gave up 1 base and J gave up 5 bases; unmatched junction bases: 5. This CDR3 is CASSLVQGNHEQYF. The DNA of the CDR3 is TGTGCCAGCAGCTTAGTACAGGGGAACCACGAGCAGTACTTC.

This clonotype was recorded many times. The chain joins TRBV5-6 to TRBJ2-7; D remains ambiguous. V was pared by 0 bases and J by 4 bases, with 11 bases between. Germline CDR1 SGHDT, CDR2 YYEEEE. The CDR3 contains 14 residues. The CDR3 protein is CASSLGDPSYEQYF. CDR3 nucleotides: TGTGCCAGCAGCTTGGGAGACCCTTCATACGAGCAGTACTTC.

This clonotype was counted at least ten times. The chain uses TRBV11-3 and TRBJ2-2; 7 bases agree with TRBD1. In germline, CDR1 is SGHNT, CDR2 YENEEA. This CDR3 has 16 residues. The junction had 5 bases not matched to a gene; V was cut back by 4 bases and J by 0 bases. CDR3 nucleotides: TGTGCCAGCAGCTCCAGGGGGTCCCCGAACACCGGGGAGCTGTTTTTT. Amino acid sequence: CASSSRGSPNTGELFF.

There are many counts of this clonotype. The chain links TRBV28 to TRBJ2-1; 8 positions agree with TRBD1. The CDR3 is 12 amino acids. CDR1 and CDR2 from the germline V gene are MDHEN and SYDVKM. V lost 11 bases and J lost 5; bases outside the gene matches: 5. The CDR3 DNA is TGTGCCTCGAAGACAGGGGACAATGAGCAGTTCTTC. Amino acid sequence: CASKTGDNEQFF.

This clonotype was seen repeatedly, ten times or more. The chain uses TRBV20-1 and TRBJ2-7; the match to TRBD2 covers 15 bases. This CDR3 is built from 16 residues. Germline CDR1 DFQATT, CDR2 SNEGSKA (reference sequence). With V trimmed by 4 bases and J by 1 base, 5 bases remained unmatched. The CDR3 protein is CSATRTSGRDSYEQYF. The DNA of the CDR3 is TGCAGTGCTACTAGGACTAGCGGGAGGGATTCCTACGAGCAGTACTTC.

This clonotype was observed at least ten times. The rearrangement joins TRBV5-5 to TRBJ2-7; 7 bases are shared with TRBD1. J was trimmed by 0 bases and V by 3 bases; bases with no gene match: 9. The CDR3 loop spans 16 amino acids. Germline lookup yields CDR1 SGHKS and CDR2 YYEKEE (reference sequence). The CDR3 DNA reads TGTGCCAGCAGCTGGGTCCGAGGGACAGACTCCTACGAGCAGTACTTC. Residues: CASSWVRGTDSYEQYF.

This clonotype has ten or more counts. The genes are TRBV12-3 or TRBV12-4 and TRBJ1-5, with D maybe TRBD1 (5 bases). V was trimmed by 5 bases and J by 4 bases, leaving 15 bases between them. This CDR3 has 15 amino acids. The DNA for the CDR3 is TGTGCCAGCAGTACGAGGCAGGGTGGAAATCAGCCCCAGCATTTT. It encodes CASSTRQGGNQPQHF.

This clonotype was recorded many times. The rearrangement uses TRBV5-1 and TRBJ2-7; D possibly matches TRBD1 or TRBD2 (6 bases each). The CDR3 length is 15 residues. V gave up 4 bases and J gave up 3 bases, with 17 bases separating them. CDR1 is SGHRS and CDR2 is YFSETQ in the germline V gene. CDR3 in amino acids: CASSPNTGRFYEQYF. The CDR3 DNA reads as TGCGCCAGCAGCCCGAACACAGGGAGGTTCTACGAGCAGTACTTC.

The chain has TRBV5-6 and TRBJ1-5; D is perhaps TRBD1 (5 bases). V shed 9 bases and J shed 7 bases, with 26 bases lying between them. In germline, CDR1 is SGHDT, CDR2 YYEEEE. The CDR3 is 16 residues long. The CDR3 reads CATSQQDVFIRQPQHF. Here the CDR3 DNA reads TGTGCCACCTCCCAACAGGACGTGTTCATTCGGCAGCCCCAGCATTTT.

This clonotype has at least ten counts. V is TRBV6-1 and J is TRBJ1-5; D not certain. Between the trimmed V and J ends, which lost 3 bases and 0 bases, there was a span of 9 bases. The CDR3 has 15 amino acids. The germline gives CDR1 MNHNS, CDR2 SASEGT. The DNA for the CDR3 is TGTGCCAGCAGTGACGCCAGGTATAGCAATCAGCCCCAGCATTTT. It codes for CASSDARYSNQPQHF.

This clonotype appeared many times. The J gene is TRBJ2-7, the V gene TRBV6-5; 8 nucleotides match TRBD2. Germline V CDR1 and CDR2: MNHEY, SVGAGI. V lost 2 bases, J lost 6 bases, and 6 bases stayed unmatched. The CDR3 loop spans 14 amino acids. For the CDR3, the DNA is TGTGCCAGCAGTTACACGGGACTAGTCGTCGAGCAGTACTTC. This codes for CASSYTGLVVEQYF.

In this sample, this clonotype turned up many times. The chain is built from TRBV10-3 and TRBJ2-7; 10 bases align to TRBD2. There are 16 residues in the CDR3. The ends lost 6 bases at V and 2 bases at J; junction bases unmatched: 10. CDR1 ENHRY and CDR2 SYGVKD come from the germline V gene. CDR3 nucleotides: TGTGCCATCAGCATAAGTCTAGCGGGAGAGCCCTACGAGCAGTACTTC. This translates into CAISISLAGEPYEQYF.

This clonotype was counted only a few times. The CDR3 sequence is CASSLFFWLGAASPTGEQFF. The CDR3 DNA is TGTGCCAGCAGCTTATTTTTTTGGCTGGGAGCGGCGTCCCCCACCGGTGAGCAGTTCTTC. V usage is TRBV7-2 and J usage is TRBJ2-1; weak D call: TRBD2 (5 bases). V was clipped by 2 bases and J by 9 bases, with 32 bases between them. The germline V gene has CDR1 SGHTA and CDR2 FQGNSA. This CDR3 contains 20 residues.

This clonotype was counted many times. The chain carries TRBV15 and TRBJ1-1; TRBD1 aligns across 9 bases. CDR1 is LNHNV, CDR2 YYDKDF, per germline (reference sequence). After removal of 1 base from V and 5 bases from J, the junction contained 8 bases not matched to a gene. The CDR3 sequence is 16 residues long. Written as DNA, the CDR3 is TGTGCCACCAGCAGAGGTACAGGGGGCGCTTGGACTGAAGCTTTCTTT. The encoded protein is CATSRGTGGAWTEAFF.

J is TRBJ2-7 and V is TRBV15; 13 bases fit TRBD2. Germline CDR1 is LNHNV and CDR2 is YYDKDF (reference sequence). V dropped 3 bases and J dropped 2; count of bases not matched to a gene: 10. The CDR3 is made up of 18 amino acids. The chain's CDR3 is CATSRDRLAGGGTYEQYF. The CDR3 DNA is TGTGCCACCAGCAGGGACAGACTAGCGGGAGGTGGGACCTACGAGCAGTACTTC.

Only a few counts were recorded for this clonotype. This chain links TRBV18 with TRBJ2-6; D is unresolved. Trimming removed 6 bases at V and 0 bases at J, with 15 bases between. The CDR3 totals 17 residues. Germline CDR1 and CDR2: KGHSH and LQKENI. The CDR3 DNA reads as TGTGCCAGCTCCCTTGGAAAAACAAGCTCTGGGGCCAACGTCCTGACTTTC. Amino acids: CASSLGKTSSGANVLTF.

This clonotype was counted many times. V and J are TRBV7-9 and TRBJ2-1; D ambiguous. Germline values: CDR1 SEHNR, CDR2 FQNEAQ (reference sequence). The CDR3 is 16 residues long. The V gene lost 3 bases and the J gene lost 0 bases, with 12 bases spanning the gap. As DNA, the CDR3 is TGTGCCAGCAGCTTCTTCACGAGCCTCTCCTACAATGAGCAGTTCTTC. Its protein product is CASSFFTSLSYNEQFF.

This clonotype was found many times. The chain carries TRBV3-1 and TRBJ1-1, with a tentative D call TRBD1 (6 bases). Per the germline V gene, CDR1 is LGHDT and CDR2 is YNNKEL (reference sequence). V was trimmed by 2 bases and J by 0 bases, leaving 19 bases between them. The CDR3 loop spans 18 amino acids. CDR3 sequence: CASSQWRGANALNTEAFF. CDR3 coding DNA: TGTGCCAGCAGCCAATGGAGGGGGGCGAATGCACTGAACACTGAAGCTTTCTTT.

The table lists this clonotype with many counts. The rearrangement links TRBV24-1 to TRBJ2-1; 7 bases fit TRBD2. The CDR3 covers 19 residues. Unmatched junction bases numbered 14, after V lost 4 bases and J lost 0 bases. The germline V gene has CDR1 KGHDR and CDR2 SFDVKD. The CDR3 sequence is CATSDPLRKPGGSYNEQFF. For the CDR3, the DNA is TGTGCCACCAGTGACCCGCTCCGGAAACCGGGGGGCTCCTACAATGAGCAGTTCTTC.

The chain combines TRBV28 with TRBJ2-3; weak D call: TRBD2 (7 bases). The germline gives CDR1 MDHEN, CDR2 SYDVKM. The CDR3 runs to 14 residues. V was trimmed by 5 bases and J by 4 bases, leaving 13 bases between them. This chain's CDR3 is CASSRGGGADTQYF. As DNA, the CDR3 is TGTGCCAGCAGTAGAGGGGGGGGGGCAGATACGCAGTATTTT.

This clonotype was seen repeatedly, ten times or more. The CDR3, as DNA: TGCAGTGCCAGAATGGGGGGGGGTCAGCCCCAGCATTTT. Protein: CSARMGGGQPQHF. This chain joins TRBV20-1 and TRBJ1-5, with D perhaps TRBD1 (5 bases). Per germline, CDR1 DFQATT and CDR2 SNEGSKA (reference sequence). The CDR3 sequence is 13 residues long. Trimming left V 6 bases short and J 6 bases short, with 15 bases between.